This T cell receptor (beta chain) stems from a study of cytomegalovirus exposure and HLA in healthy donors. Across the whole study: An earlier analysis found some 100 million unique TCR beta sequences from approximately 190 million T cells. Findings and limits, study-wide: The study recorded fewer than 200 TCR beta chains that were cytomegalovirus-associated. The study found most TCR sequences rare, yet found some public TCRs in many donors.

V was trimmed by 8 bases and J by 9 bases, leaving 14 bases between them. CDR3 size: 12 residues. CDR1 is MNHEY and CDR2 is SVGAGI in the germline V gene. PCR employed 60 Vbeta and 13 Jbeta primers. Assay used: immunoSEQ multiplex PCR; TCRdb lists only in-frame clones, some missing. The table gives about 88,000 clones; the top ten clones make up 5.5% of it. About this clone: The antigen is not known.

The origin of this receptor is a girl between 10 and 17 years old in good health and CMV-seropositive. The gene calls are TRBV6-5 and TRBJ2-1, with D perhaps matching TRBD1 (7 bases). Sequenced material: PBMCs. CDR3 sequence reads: CASQGGWGEQFF. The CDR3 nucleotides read TGTGCCAGCCAGGGGGGATGGGGTGAGCAGTTCTTC.